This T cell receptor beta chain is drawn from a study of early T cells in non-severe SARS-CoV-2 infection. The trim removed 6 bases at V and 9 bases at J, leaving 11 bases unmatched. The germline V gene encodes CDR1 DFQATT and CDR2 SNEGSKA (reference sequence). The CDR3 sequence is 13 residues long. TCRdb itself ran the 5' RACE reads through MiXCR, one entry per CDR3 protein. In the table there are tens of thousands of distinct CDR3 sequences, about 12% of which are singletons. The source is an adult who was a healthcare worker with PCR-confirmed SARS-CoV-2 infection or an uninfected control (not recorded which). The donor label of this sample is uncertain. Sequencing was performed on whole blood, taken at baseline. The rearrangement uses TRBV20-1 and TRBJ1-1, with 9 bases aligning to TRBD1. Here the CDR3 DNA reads TGCAGTGCCGCGATAGGGACAGGGAAGCAAGCTTTCTTT. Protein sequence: CSAAIGTGKQAFF.